This is a list of T cell receptor beta chains from one sample in a study of a mutant IDH1 vaccine in newly diagnosed glioma. Only in-frame clones appear in the TCRdb table, and some are missing; sequencing was by immunoSEQ multiplex PCR. Among some 30,000 clones, 65% to 85% were seen once, and the ten largest hold 9.3%. Which antigens these TCRs recognize remains unknown. The input for sequencing was PBMCs, taken from a glioma patient whose treatment included an IDH1 peptide vaccine. These receptors originate from a woman in her thirties with glioma. Some clones in this sample may be carry-over from other donors' samples. CDR3s include the opening cysteine and the closing phenylalanine or tryptophan. D genes are given only for firm matches. Rows may omit the clone size; those that give it use once, few, many or a size class.

size,J,D,V,CDR3,DNA
-,TRBJ1-2,-,TRBV7-9,CASSGAGSYGYTF,TGTGCCAGCAGCGGAGCCGGGAGCTATGGCTACACCTTC
-,TRBJ2-1,-,TRBV19,CASSKSSVLYNEQFF,TGTGCCAGTAGTAAGTCTAGCGTACTCTACAATGAGCAGTTCTTC
-,TRBJ2-7,-,TRBV7-9,CASSETDYEQYF,TGTGCCAGCAGCGAGACAGACTACGAGCAGTACTTC
-,TRBJ2-3,-,TRBV5-4,CASSLGVGTDTQYF,TGTGCCAGCAGCTTGGGGGTGGGGACAGATACGCAGTATTTT
-,TRBJ1-5,-,TRBV30,CAWSRGPNQPQHF,TGTGCCTGGAGTCGGGGACCCAATCAGCCCCAGCATTTT
-,TRBJ1-2,TRBD1,TRBV15,CATSRDRGQGAGYTF,TGTGCCACCAGCAGAGATCGCGGACAGGGGGCAGGCTACACCTTC
-,TRBJ2-1,-,TRBV29-1,CSVPAGKGYNEQFF,TGCAGCGTCCCTGCGGGCAAAGGGTACAATGAGCAGTTCTTC
-,TRBJ2-1,-,TRBV5-4,CASSLGGLALNEQFF,TGTGCCAGCAGCTTGGGCGGACTTGCTTTGAATGAGCAGTTCTTC
-,TRBJ2-7,TRBD2,TRBV2,CASTAGGYEQYF,TGTGCCAGCACAGCGGGAGGGTACGAGCAGTACTTC
few,TRBJ1-5,-,TRBV30,CAWREGIGQPQHF,TGTGCCTGGAGAGAAGGGATAGGGCAGCCCCAGCATTTT
-,TRBJ2-7,-,TRBV5-1,CASSSLNEQYF,TGCGCCAGCAGCTCCCTCAACGAGCAGTACTTC
-,TRBJ2-2,-,TRBV11-2,CASRGRTGELFF,TGTGCCAGCAGAGGAAGGACCGGGGAGCTGTTTTTT
-,TRBJ2-5,TRBD1,TRBV15,CATSRGQGSETQYF,TGTGCCACCAGCAGAGGACAGGGGTCAGAGACCCAGTACTTC
few,TRBJ1-1,-,TRBV29-1,CSVPNLGVEAFF,TGCAGCGTGCCAAATTTGGGGGTTGAAGCTTTCTTT
-,TRBJ2-3,-,TRBV30,CAWMGGGPDTQYF,TGTGCCTGGATGGGGGGGGGCCCAGATACGCAGTATTTT
-,TRBJ2-5,-,TRBV7-9,CASSLGVPTQYF,TGTGCCAGCAGCCTCGGCGTTCCGACCCAGTACTTC
large,TRBJ1-5,-,TRBV10-2,CASSGTPGGPQHF,TGCGCCAGCAGCGGGACACCAGGCGGTCCCCAGCATTTT
-,TRBJ1-5,-,TRBV21-1,CASSKAGSLKNQPQHF,TGTGCCAGCAGCAAAGCTGGCAGCCTAAAGAATCAGCCCCAGCATTTT
-,TRBJ1-1,-,TRBV27,CASSFLGSTEAFF,TGTGCCAGCAGTTTCCTAGGCAGCACTGAAGCTTTCTTT
few,TRBJ2-3,-,TRBV9,CASSDRFTDTQYF,TGTGCCAGCAGCGACCGCTTCACAGATACGCAGTATTTT
-,TRBJ2-1,-,TRBV20-1,CSARKVSEQFF,TGCAGTGCTAGAAAAGTGAGTGAGCAGTTCTTC
-,TRBJ2-2,-,TRBV30,CAWSPLMNTGELFF,TGTGCCTGGAGTCCCCTCATGAACACCGGGGAGCTGTTTTTT
-,TRBJ2-7,TRBD1,TRBV6-1,CASSEVPGQGSYEQYF,TGTGCCAGCAGTGAAGTCCCGGGACAGGGGTCCTACGAGCAGTACTTC
-,TRBJ2-7,-,TRBV10-2,CATTLGDPYEQYF,TGCGCCACTACGTTAGGGGACCCCTACGAGCAGTACTTC
-,TRBJ2-1,TRBD1,TRBV9,CASSYRGQYEQFF,TGTGCCAGCAGCTACAGGGGGCAATATGAGCAGTTCTTC
-,TRBJ1-1,-,TRBV11-1,CASSSTGRNTEAFF,TGTGCCAGCAGCTCTACAGGTAGGAACACTGAAGCTTTCTTT
once,TRBJ1-1,-,TRBV7-9,CASYPELNTEAFF,TGTGCCAGCTACCCCGAGTTGAACACTGAAGCTTTCTTT
few,TRBJ1-5,-,TRBV2,CASSDGPVIRGSAQHF,TGTGCCAGCAGTGATGGCCCCGTGATCCGGGGTAGTGCCCAGCATTTT